A single sample gave rise to the 3 T cell receptor beta chains below, sequenced in a study of T cell changes during pregnancy in multiple sclerosis. Generated by immunoSEQ multiplex PCR, the TCRdb table keeps only in-frame clones and is missing some. The repertoire holds about 59,000 clones, roughly 94% seen once, with under 3% in the top ten. Sample: CD8+ T cells from peripheral blood mononuclear cells, taken after pregnancy. The source of these receptors is a female donor with multiple sclerosis, enrolled in a pregnancy study.

The chain uses TRBV6-6 and TRBJ2-5; 14 bases are a match to TRBD2. Germline lookup yields CDR1 MNHNY and CDR2 SVGAGI (reference sequence). The CDR3 runs 15 residues. The V and J ends lost 4 bases and 9 bases, in that order; junction bases with no gene match: 7. CDR3 region: CASSWGLAGVLAQYF. Written as DNA, the CDR3 is TGTGCCAGCAGTTGGGGACTAGCGGGAGTTTTGGCCCAGTACTTC.

This chain joins TRBV7-3 and TRBJ2-1; 8 nucleotides agree with TRBD1. Trimming at V came to 5 bases and at J to 8 bases, leaving 8 bases not matched to a gene. Looked up from germline, CDR1 is SGHTA and CDR2 is FQGTGA. The CDR3 has 14 amino acids. The CDR3 nucleotides read TGTGCCAGCAGCGGAACAGGGGGATTGGATGAGCAGTTCTTC. Amino acids: CASSGTGGLDEQFF.

As DNA, the CDR3 is TGTGCCAGCAGTGAACGGGCAGGGGCCATTCAGCCCCAGCATTTT. It yields the protein CASSERAGAIQPQHF. The genes are TRBV6-1 and TRBJ1-5; possible D gene TRBD1, 6 bases. Germline CDR1 is MNHNS and CDR2 is SASEGT. V was trimmed by 2 bases and J by 6 bases, leaving 14 bases between them. The CDR3 has 15 amino acids.